Listed below are T cell receptor beta chains from one sample, sequenced in a study of blood T cell repertoires in COVID-19. This table comes from immunoSEQ multiplex PCR, and its TCRdb copy is limited to in-frame clones, with some not included. The table has around 150,000 clones, 70% to 90% seen once. The sample taken for sequencing was PBMCs or T cells enriched from blood (not recorded which). These receptors all come from a woman aged 50 to 60 with acute COVID-19. The CDR3 runs from the conserved cysteine through the conserved F or W. Each record gives: CDR3 protein, CDR3 DNA, clone size, CDR3 length, V gene, D gene, J gene. D genes are given only for firm matches. Where a row states a size, it is once, few, many or the class of an expanded clone; other rows omit it.

cdr3_aa: CSISGNYGYTF
cdr3_nt: TGCAGTATTAGCGGGAACTATGGCTACACCTTC
clone_size: -
cdr3_length: 11
v_call: TRBV20-1
d_call: -
j_call: TRBJ1-2

cdr3_aa: CASNPGGRGYTF
cdr3_nt: TGTGCCAGCAACCCAGGGGGCCGCGGCTACACCTTC
clone_size: -
cdr3_length: 12
v_call: TRBV12-3/TRBV12-4
d_call: TRBD1
j_call: TRBJ1-2

cdr3_aa: CASSQIDREHGYTF
cdr3_nt: TGCGCCAGCAGTCAAATTGACAGGGAACATGGCTACACCTTC
clone_size: -
cdr3_length: 14
v_call: TRBV23-1
d_call: TRBD1
j_call: TRBJ1-2

cdr3_aa: CSVEVQGSDEQYF
cdr3_nt: TGCAGCGTTGAGGTGCAGGGGAGCGACGAGCAGTACTTC
clone_size: -
cdr3_length: 13
v_call: TRBV29-1
d_call: -
j_call: TRBJ2-7

cdr3_aa: CASGGLWGLADETQYF
cdr3_nt: TGTGCCAGCGGGGGTCTCTGGGGACTAGCGGATGAGACCCAGTACTTC
clone_size: -
cdr3_length: 16
v_call: TRBV7-8
d_call: TRBD2
j_call: TRBJ2-5

cdr3_aa: CASSRGTGNQPQHF
cdr3_nt: TGTGCCAGCAGCAGGGGTACTGGCAATCAGCCCCAGCATTTT
clone_size: -
cdr3_length: 14
v_call: TRBV2
d_call: -
j_call: TRBJ1-5

cdr3_aa: CASSAQGALNSGANVLTF
cdr3_nt: TGTGCCAGCAGCGCACAGGGGGCTTTAAACTCTGGGGCCAACGTCCTGACTTTC
clone_size: once
cdr3_length: 18
v_call: TRBV7-2
d_call: TRBD1
j_call: TRBJ2-6

cdr3_aa: CASSISGRPPTDTQYF
cdr3_nt: TGTGCCAGTAGTATTAGCGGGAGGCCCCCCACAGATACGCAGTATTTT
clone_size: once
cdr3_length: 16
v_call: TRBV19
d_call: TRBD2
j_call: TRBJ2-3

cdr3_aa: CAWSFTGDAAFF
cdr3_nt: TGTGCCTGGAGTTTTACAGGGGACGCGGCTTTCTTT
clone_size: -
cdr3_length: 12
v_call: TRBV30
d_call: TRBD1
j_call: TRBJ1-1

cdr3_aa: CASSKGKSWGQAADTQYF
cdr3_nt: TGTGCCAGCAGCAAAGGGAAAAGCTGGGGACAGGCCGCAGATACGCAGTATTTT
clone_size: -
cdr3_length: 18
v_call: TRBV21-1
d_call: -
j_call: TRBJ2-3

cdr3_aa: CAWETLDYLGLFF
cdr3_nt: TGTGCCTGGGAGACCTTGGACTACTTGGGGCTGTTTTTT
clone_size: -
cdr3_length: 13
v_call: TRBV30
d_call: -
j_call: TRBJ2-2

cdr3_aa: CATRDSLRNTIYF
cdr3_nt: TGTGCCACCAGGGACAGTTTGAGGAACACCATATATTTT
clone_size: -
cdr3_length: 13
v_call: TRBV28
d_call: TRBD1
j_call: TRBJ1-3

cdr3_aa: CASSLGSTGTDTQYF
cdr3_nt: TGCGCCAGCAGCTTGGGAAGCACGGGCACAGATACGCAGTATTTT
clone_size: few
cdr3_length: 15
v_call: TRBV5-1
d_call: -
j_call: TRBJ2-3

cdr3_aa: CASSSQGSGNTIYF
cdr3_nt: TGTGCCAGTAGTTCCCAGGGGTCTGGAAACACCATATATTTT
clone_size: -
cdr3_length: 14
v_call: TRBV19
d_call: -
j_call: TRBJ1-3

cdr3_aa: CATSVRTASSYNEQFF
cdr3_nt: TGTGCCACCAGTGTTCGGACAGCGAGCTCCTACAATGAGCAGTTCTTC
clone_size: -
cdr3_length: 16
v_call: TRBV24-1
d_call: -
j_call: TRBJ2-1

cdr3_aa: CASGPGGSGNTIYF
cdr3_nt: TGTGCCAGCGGGCCCGGGGGCTCTGGAAACACCATATATTTT
clone_size: few
cdr3_length: 14
v_call: TRBV28
d_call: -
j_call: TRBJ1-3

cdr3_aa: CASRRRGGTEAFF
cdr3_nt: TGTGCCAGCAGGCGTAGGGGGGGCACTGAAGCTTTCTTT
clone_size: -
cdr3_length: 13
v_call: TRBV5-8
d_call: -
j_call: TRBJ1-1

cdr3_aa: CASSLPGQGSSSNSYNSPLHF
cdr3_nt: TGCGCCAGCAGCCTACCGGGACAGGGTTCCTCCTCAAATTCATATAATTCACCCCTCCACTTT
clone_size: -
cdr3_length: 21
v_call: TRBV4-1
d_call: TRBD1
j_call: TRBJ1-6

cdr3_aa: CASSLGTSVTGELFF
cdr3_nt: TGTGCTAGCAGCTTAGGGACTAGCGTCACCGGGGAGCTGTTTTTT
clone_size: -
cdr3_length: 15
v_call: TRBV7-7
d_call: TRBD2
j_call: TRBJ2-2

cdr3_aa: CASNGQTSSYNEQFF
cdr3_nt: TGTGCCAGCAATGGACAGACGAGCTCCTACAATGAGCAGTTCTTC
clone_size: -
cdr3_length: 15
v_call: TRBV2
d_call: -
j_call: TRBJ2-1

cdr3_aa: CASSIRTGAGANVLTF
cdr3_nt: TGTGCCAGTAGTATAAGAACAGGGGCTGGGGCCAACGTCCTGACTTTC
clone_size: -
cdr3_length: 16
v_call: TRBV19
d_call: TRBD1
j_call: TRBJ2-6

cdr3_aa: CASSTQLATEQFF
cdr3_nt: TGTGCCAGTAGTACCCAACTAGCTACTGAGCAGTTCTTC
clone_size: -
cdr3_length: 13
v_call: TRBV19
d_call: -
j_call: TRBJ2-1

cdr3_aa: CASSLLGGGSYNEQFF
cdr3_nt: TGTGCCAGCAGCTTATTGGGCGGGGGTTCCTACAATGAGCAGTTCTTC
clone_size: -
cdr3_length: 16
v_call: TRBV7-2
d_call: TRBD2
j_call: TRBJ2-1

cdr3_aa: CASSISGGQTSSTDTQYF
cdr3_nt: TGTGCCAGTAGTATTTCAGGGGGCCAAACATCTAGCACAGATACGCAGTATTTT
clone_size: -
cdr3_length: 18
v_call: TRBV19
d_call: TRBD1
j_call: TRBJ2-3